The 30 T cell receptor beta chains reported below all come from one sample, sequenced in a study of blood T cell repertoires in COVID-19. Clones were sequenced by immunoSEQ multiplex PCR, and TCRdb holds only the in-frame ones, with some missing. The sample lists 200,000 to 250,000 clones, 75% to 90% occurring once. The sample taken for sequencing was peripheral blood. The receptors here all came from a woman between 70 and 85 years old with active or convalescent COVID-19.

The rearrangement joins TRBV18 to TRBJ1-2; TRBD1 might be the D (5 bases). The CDR3 is 13 amino acids. Germline-derived CDR1 and CDR2 are KGHSH and LQKENI. V lost 6 bases to trimming and J lost 2 bases, with 10 bases between them. CDR3 DNA: TGTGCCAGCTCCCCCGGGGGGAACTATGGCTACACCTTC. Its translation: CASSPGGNYGYTF.

This chain connects TRBV28 to TRBJ2-3, with 7 bases lining up with TRBD1. Germline V CDR1 and CDR2: MDHEN, SYDVKM. This CDR3 spans 15 amino acids. Losses at the gene ends were 6 bases for V and 2 bases for J; bases not matched to a gene: 8. CDR3 bases: TGTGCCAGCAGCCCAGGACAGGACACCACAGATACGCAGTATTTT. Amino acid sequence: CASSPGQDTTDTQYF. Full variable domain (missing parts from reference TRBV28 and TRBJ2-3): DVKVTQSSRYLVKRTGEKVFLECVQDMDHENMFWYRQDPGLGLRLIYFSYDVKMKEKGDIPEGYSVSREKKERFSLILESASTNQTSMYLCASSPGQDTTDTQYFGPGTRLTVL.

The chain uses TRBV5-1 and TRBJ2-1; 15 nucleotides match TRBD2. Germline loops: CDR1 SGHRS, CDR2 YFSETQ. This CDR3 region has 17 residues. The V segment lost 0 bases and the J segment 10 bases; nucleotides outside the gene matches: 8. The CDR3 DNA is TGCGCCAGCAGCTTGGTCCCGGGACTAGCGGGAGGTCAAGAGCAGTTCTTC. Its protein product is CASSLVPGLAGGQEQFF.

CDR3 nucleotides: TGTGCCAGCAGTCCACGGAGGCCGGAACTCTATGGCTACACCTTC. Translating gives CASSPRRPELYGYTF. V and J are TRBV27 and TRBJ1-2, with D uncertain. This CDR3 has 15 residues. Trimming shortened V by 5 bases and J by 4 bases, and 17 bases separated the two germline ends. Germline V gives CDR1 MNHEY, CDR2 SMNVEV (reference sequence).

This clone was seen a single time. The chain couples TRBV5-1 to TRBJ2-1, with unresolved D. Trimming removed 4 bases from V and 13 bases from J, with 12 bases in between. CDR1 is SGHRS and CDR2 is YFSETQ in the germline V gene. The CDR3 has 11 residues. The CDR3 protein is CASSLRVEQFF. In nucleotides, the CDR3 is TGCGCCAGCAGCCTGCGCGTAGAACAGTTCTTC.

The chain links TRBV6-5 to TRBJ2-2, with D possibly TRBD1 on 5 matching bases. V shed 6 bases and J shed 1 base, with 9 bases lying between them. Germline loops: CDR1 MNHEY, CDR2 SVGAGI. CDR3 length: 14 residues. CDR3 in DNA: TGTGCCAGCAGGGTCAGGGTGAACACCGGGGAGCTGTTTTTT. As protein: CASRVRVNTGELFF.

The gene calls are TRBV11-3 and TRBJ2-1, with 8 nucleotides matching TRBD2. Trimming at V came to 1 base and at J to 8 bases, leaving 4 bases not matched to a gene. The CDR3 has 14 amino acids. Germline lookup yields CDR1 SGHNT and CDR2 YENEEA. The CDR3 loop reads CASSLGWRGDEQFF. Written as DNA, the CDR3 is TGTGCCAGCAGCTTAGGTTGGCGGGGGGATGAGCAGTTCTTC.

The chain carries TRBV12-5 and TRBJ2-1, with D perhaps TRBD1 (5 bases). The CDR3 runs to 15 residues. Per the germline V gene, CDR1 is LGHNT and CDR2 is FRNRAP. Deletions cut 6 bases from V and 13 bases from J, with 25 bases between. The CDR3 nucleotides are TGTGCTAGTGGCCCCGGCGGTGGGGCTTACAATCGTCAGTTCTTC. Its translation: CASGPGGGAYNRQFF.

This clone appeared a single time. The chain employs TRBV10-3 and TRBJ1-2, with 10 bases identical to TRBD1. CDR1 and CDR2 (germline): ENHRY, SYGVKD. Losses at the gene ends were 8 bases for V and 6 bases for J; bases not matched to a gene: 6. The CDR3 is 13 residues long. CDR3 protein: CAIGVGTGDGYTF. CDR3 in DNA: TGTGCCATCGGCGTAGGGACAGGGGATGGCTACACCTTC.

V usage is TRBV19 and J usage is TRBJ1-2; possibly TRBD1 for D (5 bases). Per germline, CDR1 LNHDA and CDR2 SQIVND (reference sequence). Trimming removed 0 bases from V and 4 bases from J, with 9 bases in between. The CDR3 consists of 14 residues. The DNA for the CDR3 is TGTGCCAGTAGTATAGAAGGCAGGGTCTATGGCTACACCTTC. It codes for CASSIEGRVYGYTF. Variable domain in full (rest from reference TRBV19 and TRBJ1-2): DGGITQSPKYLFRKEGQNVTLSCEQNLNHDAMYWYRQDPGQGLRLIYYSQIVNDFQKGDIAEGYSVSREKKESFPLTVTSAQKNPTAFYLCASSIEGRVYGYTFGSGTRLTVV.

This clone was detected only a few times. This sequence joins TRBV18 and TRBJ2-7, with a tentative D call TRBD1 (5 bases). The CDR3 is made up of 16 amino acids. Between the trimmed V and J ends, which lost 3 bases and 4 bases, there was a span of 19 bases. Germline V gives CDR1 KGHSH, CDR2 LQKENI. In DNA, the CDR3 is TGTGCCAGCTCACCTCCCACCGGCACAGCAGGGTACGAGCAGTACTTC. Residues: CASSPPTGTAGYEQYF.

As to this clone: At the DNA level, this CDR3 is encoded by other sequences in the same sample as well. This sequence joins TRBV3-1 (or the pseudogene TRBV3-2) and TRBJ1-5, with unresolved D. V gave up 1 base and J gave up 2 bases, with 6 bases separating them. This CDR3 is 14 amino acids long. The V gene's germline CDR1 is LGHDT and CDR2 YNNKEL (reference sequence). The CDR3 loop reads CASSQGTGNQPQHF. Here the CDR3 DNA reads TGTGCCAGCAGCCAAGGAACAGGCAATCAGCCCCAGCATTTT.

The chain recombines TRBV19 with TRBJ2-6; 8 bases match TRBD1. The CDR3 is 16 amino acids. V gave up 9 bases and J gave up 0 bases; unmatched junction bases: 7. Germline-derived CDR1 and CDR2 are LNHDA and SQIVND (reference sequence). CDR3 region: CASQDRAGSGANVLTF. CDR3 sequence (DNA): TGTGCCAGCCAGGACAGGGCAGGCTCTGGGGCCAACGTCCTGACTTTC.

The chain uses TRBV18 and TRBJ2-1, with 7 bases identical to TRBD1. This CDR3 contains 17 residues. Germline trimming cut 3 bases from V and 5 bases from J; bases unmatched to any gene: 13. The germline V gene encodes CDR1 KGHSH and CDR2 LQKENI. This CDR3 is CASSPMIRTQGDNEQFF. Written as DNA, the CDR3 is TGTGCCAGCTCACCGATGATACGGACGCAGGGGGACAATGAGCAGTTCTTC.

CDR3 in amino acids: CASSLDGGGNPYEQYF. CDR3 DNA sequence: TGTGCCAGCAGCTTAGATGGCGGGGGAAACCCCTACGAGCAGTACTTC. The chain is built from TRBV11-2 and TRBJ2-7; the match to TRBD2 covers 7 bases. V lost 0 bases to trimming and J lost 2 bases; unmatched junction nucleotides: 7. The V gene's germline CDR1 is SGHAT and CDR2 FQNNGV. The CDR3 covers 16 residues.

This clone was counted once. The V call is TRBV11-2, the J call TRBJ2-1; D possibly corresponds to TRBD2 (5 bases). Germline loops: CDR1 SGHAT, CDR2 FQNNGV. V was trimmed by 0 bases and J by 9 bases, leaving 12 bases between them. The CDR3 length is 14 residues. CDR3 amino acids: CASSLDRTSGEQFF. The CDR3 nucleotides are TGTGCCAGCAGCTTAGATCGAACTAGTGGTGAGCAGTTCTTC.

The J gene is TRBJ1-2, the V gene TRBV11-2, with D tentatively TRBD1 (6 bases). Trimming took off 5 bases at V and 3 bases at J, with 16 bases between the two ends. Per germline, CDR1 SGHAT and CDR2 FQNNGV. CDR3 length: 15 residues. The CDR3, as DNA: TGTGCCAGCAGCATTTGGGGGGGGCGCGACTATGGCTACACCTTC. Translation: CASSIWGGRDYGYTF.

The chain links TRBV20-1 to TRBJ2-7; D remains unclear. Germline V gene data show CDR1 as DFQATT and CDR2 as SNEGSKA (reference sequence). The CDR3 extends over 9 amino acids. The V end lost 7 bases, the J end lost 3 bases, and 4 bases lay between the germline ends. CDR3 sequence (DNA): TGCAGTGGAGGCTACGAGCAGTACTTC. Amino acid sequence: CSGGYEQYF.

To note about this clone: The junction departs from the called germline gene at one end, perhaps through a read error. The V gene is TRBV7-2, the J gene TRBJ1-2; weak D call: TRBD1 (5 bases). Germline V gives CDR1 SGHTA, CDR2 FQGNSA. The CDR3 loop spans 16 amino acids. CDR3 nucleotides: TGTGCCAGCACCTTAACGGTGTCGCGGGGCAGCTATGGCTACACCTTC. Protein product: CASTLTVSRGSYGYTF.

The chain has TRBV28 and TRBJ2-7; 7 nucleotides match TRBD1. The trim removed 6 bases at V and 1 base at J, leaving 12 bases unmatched. Germline V gives CDR1 MDHEN, CDR2 SYDVKM. This CDR3 comprises 16 residues. CDR3 sequence: CASRLGGATISYEQYF. The CDR3 region has the DNA TGTGCCAGCAGGTTAGGGGGCGCCACAATATCCTACGAGCAGTACTTC.

The chain employs TRBV12-3 or TRBV12-4 and TRBJ2-7, with TRBD1 as a possible D gene (6 bases). The CDR3 totals 12 residues. V was trimmed by 3 bases and J by 6 bases, leaving 9 bases between them. CDR3 nucleotides: TGTGCCAGCAGTTTCACAGGGTTCGAGCAGTACTTC. Translation gives CASSFTGFEQYF.

In this sample, this clone turned up once. This chain uses TRBV11-2 with TRBJ1-4; no definite D call. This CDR3 is 13 amino acids long. V was cut by 5 bases and J by 4 bases, with 8 bases left in between. Per germline, CDR1 SGHAT and CDR2 FQNNGV. The CDR3 sequence is CASSPQINEKLFF. As DNA, the CDR3 is TGTGCCAGCAGCCCTCAGATTAATGAAAAACTGTTTTTT.

This CDR3 reads CASSLAGERNYGYTF. The DNA of the CDR3 is TGTGCCAGCAGCCTGGCCGGCGAGAGGAACTATGGCTACACCTTC. The chain couples TRBV28 to TRBJ1-2; D ambiguous. This CDR3 region has 15 residues. Trimming left V 6 bases short and J 2 bases short, with 16 bases between. The V gene's germline CDR1 is MDHEN and CDR2 SYDVKM.

This clone was seen more than once but under ten times. This rearrangement joins TRBV2 to TRBJ2-3, with a possible D match to TRBD1 (6 bases). The length of the CDR3 is 11 residues. Deletions cut 11 bases from V and 8 bases from J, with 14 bases between. Germline assignment: CDR1 SNHLY and CDR2 FYNNEI. The CDR3 is CAGNRELTQYF. CDR3 nucleotides: TGTGCCGGAAACAGGGAACTTACGCAGTATTTT.

This sequence joins TRBV7-9 and TRBJ2-3; 11 nucleotides match TRBD2. V shed 4 bases, J shed 5 bases, and the junction held 5 bases outside the gene matches. The germline V gene has CDR1 SEHNR and CDR2 FQNEAQ (reference sequence). The CDR3 spans 15 residues. The CDR3 DNA reads as TGTGCCAGCAGCTCTAGCGGGGGGCGGAAAGATACGCAGTATTTT. Its protein is CASSSSGGRKDTQYF.

As concerns this clone: Additional DNA sequences in this sample encode the identical CDR3. V gene TRBV12-3 or TRBV12-4 combines with J gene TRBJ1-1; 8 nucleotides align to TRBD1. V shed 6 bases and J 3 bases; nucleotides not matched to a gene: 3. The CDR3 extends over 13 amino acids. This CDR3 reads CASSGQGDTEAFF. The CDR3 nucleotides are TGTGCCAGCAGCGGACAGGGAGACACTGAAGCTTTCTTT.

The CDR3 loop reads CASSPIEAHANTGELFF. The CDR3 DNA follows: TGTGCCAGCTCACCGATCGAGGCACACGCGAACACCGGGGAGCTGTTTTTT. V usage is TRBV18 and J usage is TRBJ2-2; D is uncertain. CDR3 length: 17 residues. The V gene lost 3 bases and the J gene lost 0 bases, with 14 bases spanning the gap. Germline CDR1 reads KGHSH; CDR2 reads LQKENI.

Here the CDR3 DNA reads TGTGCCAGTAGTATTGGTGACAGTACGAACGAGCAGTACTTC. Protein product: CASSIGDSTNEQYF. V and J are TRBV19 and TRBJ2-7, with D possibly being TRBD1 (5 bases). From germline, CDR1 is LNHDA and CDR2 SQIVND (reference sequence). V lost 3 bases and J 5 bases, leaving 14 bases between the germline ends. The CDR3 has 14 residues.

The gene calls are TRBV30 and TRBJ1-5; 8 positions agree with TRBD1. The CDR3 runs 16 residues. Germline V lookup: CDR1 GTSNPN, CDR2 SVGIG (reference sequence). J lost 4 bases, V lost 2 bases, and 10 bases had no gene match. The CDR3 here is CAWSSGTGGPNQPQHF. CDR3 DNA: TGTGCCTGGAGTTCCGGGACAGGTGGCCCAAATCAGCCCCAGCATTTT.

V gene TRBV5-4 combines with J gene TRBJ2-1, with 8 bases that match TRBD2. This CDR3 is built from 15 residues. Germline V lookup: CDR1 SGHNT, CDR2 YYREEE (reference sequence). V gave up 4 bases and J gave up 8 bases; unmatched junction bases: 11. This CDR3 reads CASSPGSSGEYEQFF. The CDR3, as DNA: TGTGCCAGCAGCCCCGGTAGTAGCGGGGAATATGAGCAGTTCTTC. Full variable domain (rest looked up from reference TRBV5-4 and TRBJ2-1): ETGVTQSPTHLIKTRGQQVTLRCSSQSGHNTVSWYQQALGQGPQFIFQYYREEENGRGNFPPRFSGLQFPNYSSELNVNALELDDSALYLCASSPGSSGEYEQFFGPGTRLTVL.